The clone carrying this T cell receptor beta chain was counted a few times. There are 16 residues in the CDR3. Researchers ran the PCR with 60 Vbeta and 13 Jbeta primers. Profiled with immunoSEQ multiplex PCR; TCRdb holds only in-frame clones, not every one. The sample holds 180,000 or so clones; 9.5% are singletons and the top ten take 1% to 1.5%. This specimen belongs to a study of cytomegalovirus exposure and HLA in healthy donors. Sequencing input: PBMCs. This receptor was obtained from a woman aged 30 to 39 in good health and CMV-seropositive. The gene calls are TRBV21-1 and TRBJ1-2; TRBD1 is the table's D call, not checked against the DNA. TRBV21-1 is flagged as a pseudogene. CDR3 sequence reads: CASSKGRVGAVYGYTF. For the CDR3, the DNA is TGTGCCAGCAGCAAAGGTAGGGTAGGGGCCGTATATGGCTACACCTTC.